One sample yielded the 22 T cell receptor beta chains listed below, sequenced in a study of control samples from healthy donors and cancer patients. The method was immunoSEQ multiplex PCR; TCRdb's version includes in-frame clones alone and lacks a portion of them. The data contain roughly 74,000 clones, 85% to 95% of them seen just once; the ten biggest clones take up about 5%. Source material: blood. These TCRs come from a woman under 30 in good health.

In nucleotides, the CDR3 is TGTGCCAGCAGTTTAGAATGGAGGGACACTGAAGCTTTCTTT. Protein product: CASSLEWRDTEAFF. The V call is TRBV27, the J call TRBJ1-1, with D uncertain. V lost 2 bases, J lost 3 bases, and 10 bases lay in between. CDR1 is MNHEY, CDR2 SMNVEV, per germline (reference sequence). The CDR3 length is 14 residues.

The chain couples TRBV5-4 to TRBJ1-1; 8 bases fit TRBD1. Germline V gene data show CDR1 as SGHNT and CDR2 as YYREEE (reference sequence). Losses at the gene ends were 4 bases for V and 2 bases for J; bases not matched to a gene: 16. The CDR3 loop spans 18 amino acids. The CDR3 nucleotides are TGTGCCAGCAGCAAAGTCCGGATCGGCAGGGGGCGCAACACTGAAGCTTTCTTT. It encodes CASSKVRIGRGRNTEAFF.

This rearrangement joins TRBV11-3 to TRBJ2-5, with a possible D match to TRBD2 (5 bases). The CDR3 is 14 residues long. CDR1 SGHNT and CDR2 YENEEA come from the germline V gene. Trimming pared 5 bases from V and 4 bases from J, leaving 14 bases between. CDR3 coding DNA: TGTGCCAGCAGCCCCCACCCCAGCGGAGAGACCCAGTACTTC. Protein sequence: CASSPHPSGETQYF.

CDR3 bases: TGTGCCAGCGTTCAGGGGGGGCGGCCTAGCACAGATACGCAGTATTTT. Amino acids: CASVQGGRPSTDTQYF. The V and J genes are TRBV27 and TRBJ2-3; D possibly matches TRBD1 or TRBD2 (7 bases each). CDR1 is MNHEY, CDR2 SMNVEV, per germline (reference sequence). Trimming left V 8 bases short and J 0 bases short, with 18 bases between. The CDR3 is made up of 16 amino acids.

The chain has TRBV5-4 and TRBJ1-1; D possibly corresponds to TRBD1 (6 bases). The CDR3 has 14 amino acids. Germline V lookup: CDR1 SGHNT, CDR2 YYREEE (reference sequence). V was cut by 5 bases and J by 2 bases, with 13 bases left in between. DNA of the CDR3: TGTGCCAGCAGGGCACAGGGACTTAACACTGAAGCTTTCTTT. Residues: CASRAQGLNTEAFF.

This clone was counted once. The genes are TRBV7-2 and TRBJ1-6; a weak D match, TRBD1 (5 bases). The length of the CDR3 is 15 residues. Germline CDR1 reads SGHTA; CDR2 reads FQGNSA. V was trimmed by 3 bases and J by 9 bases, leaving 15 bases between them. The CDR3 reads CASSLGSSGTSPLHF. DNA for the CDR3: TGTGCCAGCAGCTTGGGAAGTAGTGGGACTTCACCCCTCCACTTT. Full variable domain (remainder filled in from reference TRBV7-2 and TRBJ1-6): GAGVSQSPSNKVTEKGKDVELRCDPISGHTALYWYRQSLGQGLEFLIYFQGNSAPDKSGLPSDRFSAERTGGSVSTLTIQRTQQEDSAVYLCASSLGSSGTSPLHFGNGTRLTVT.

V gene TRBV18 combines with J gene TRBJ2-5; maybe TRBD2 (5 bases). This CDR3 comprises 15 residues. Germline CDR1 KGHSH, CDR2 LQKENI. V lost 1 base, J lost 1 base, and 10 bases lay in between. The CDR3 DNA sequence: TGTGCCAGCTCACCACAGAGCGGAGTCCAAGAGACCCAGTACTTC. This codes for CASSPQSGVQETQYF.

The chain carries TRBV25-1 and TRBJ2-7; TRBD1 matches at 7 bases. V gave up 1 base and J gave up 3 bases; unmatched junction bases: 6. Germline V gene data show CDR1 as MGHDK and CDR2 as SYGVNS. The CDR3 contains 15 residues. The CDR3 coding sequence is TGTGCCAGCAGTGAATCCCGGGACAGTGACTACGAGCAGTACTTC. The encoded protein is CASSESRDSDYEQYF.

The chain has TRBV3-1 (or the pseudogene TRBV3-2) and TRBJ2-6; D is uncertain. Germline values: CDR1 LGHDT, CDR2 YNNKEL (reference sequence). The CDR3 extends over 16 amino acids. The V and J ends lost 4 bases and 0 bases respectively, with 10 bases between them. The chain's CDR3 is CASSLTVGSGANVLTF. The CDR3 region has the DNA TGTGCCAGCAGCCTCACTGTGGGCTCTGGGGCCAACGTCCTGACTTTC.

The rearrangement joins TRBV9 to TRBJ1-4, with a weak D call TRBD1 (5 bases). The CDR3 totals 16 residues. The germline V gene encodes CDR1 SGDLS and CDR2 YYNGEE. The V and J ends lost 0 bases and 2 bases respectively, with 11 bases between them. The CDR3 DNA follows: TGTGCCAGCAGCGTAGAAATGGCAGGGACTAATGAAAAACTGTTTTTT. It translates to CASSVEMAGTNEKLFF.

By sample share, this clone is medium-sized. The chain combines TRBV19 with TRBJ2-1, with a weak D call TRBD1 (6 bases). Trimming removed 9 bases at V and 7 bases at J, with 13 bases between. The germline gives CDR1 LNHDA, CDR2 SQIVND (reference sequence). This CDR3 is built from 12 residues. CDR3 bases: TGTGCCAGCGTGACCGGGACAAATGAGCAGTTCTTC. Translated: CASVTGTNEQFF.

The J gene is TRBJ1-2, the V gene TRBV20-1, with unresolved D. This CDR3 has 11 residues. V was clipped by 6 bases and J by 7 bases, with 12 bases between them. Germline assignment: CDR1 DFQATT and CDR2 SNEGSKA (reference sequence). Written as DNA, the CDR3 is TGCAGTGCCACCCATGCCGCTGGCTACACCTTC. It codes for CSATHAAGYTF.

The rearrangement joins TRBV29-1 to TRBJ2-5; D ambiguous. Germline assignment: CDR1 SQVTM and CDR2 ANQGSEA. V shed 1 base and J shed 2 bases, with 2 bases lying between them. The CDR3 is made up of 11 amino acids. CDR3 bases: TGCAGCGTTGAAGGGCAAGAGACCCAGTACTTC. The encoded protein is CSVEGQETQYF.

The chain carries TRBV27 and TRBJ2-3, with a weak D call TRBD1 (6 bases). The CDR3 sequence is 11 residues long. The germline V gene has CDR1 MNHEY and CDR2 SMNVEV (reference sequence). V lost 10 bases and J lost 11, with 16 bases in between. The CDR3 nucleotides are TGTGCCACGACGACAGGTTTCCGGCAGTATTTT. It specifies CATTTGFRQYF.

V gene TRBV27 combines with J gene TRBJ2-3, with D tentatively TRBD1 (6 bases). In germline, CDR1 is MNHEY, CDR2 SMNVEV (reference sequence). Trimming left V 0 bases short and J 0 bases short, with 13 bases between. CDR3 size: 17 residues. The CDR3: CASSLSGQIPSTDTQYF. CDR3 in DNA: TGTGCCAGCAGTTTATCCGGACAGATTCCTAGCACAGATACGCAGTATTTT.

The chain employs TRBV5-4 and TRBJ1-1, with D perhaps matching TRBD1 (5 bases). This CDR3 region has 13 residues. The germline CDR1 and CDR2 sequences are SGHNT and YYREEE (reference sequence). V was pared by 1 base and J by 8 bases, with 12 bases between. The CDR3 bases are TGTGCCAGCAGCTTGTCCGGGGGAGGGGAAGCTTTCTTT. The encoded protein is CASSLSGGGEAFF.

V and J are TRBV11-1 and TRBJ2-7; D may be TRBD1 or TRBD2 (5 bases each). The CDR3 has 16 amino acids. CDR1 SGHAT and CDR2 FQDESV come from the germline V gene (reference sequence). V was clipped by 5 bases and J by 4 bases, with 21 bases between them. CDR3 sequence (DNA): TGTGCCAGCAGCCTAGGGACGTTATACGGGGAATACGAGCAGTACTTC. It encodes CASSLGTLYGEYEQYF.

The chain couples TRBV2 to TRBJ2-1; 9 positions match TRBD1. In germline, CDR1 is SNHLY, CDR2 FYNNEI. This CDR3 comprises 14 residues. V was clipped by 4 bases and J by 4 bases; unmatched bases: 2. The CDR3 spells CASSAGQGYNEQFF. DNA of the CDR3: TGTGCCAGCAGTGCGGGACAGGGATACAATGAGCAGTTCTTC.

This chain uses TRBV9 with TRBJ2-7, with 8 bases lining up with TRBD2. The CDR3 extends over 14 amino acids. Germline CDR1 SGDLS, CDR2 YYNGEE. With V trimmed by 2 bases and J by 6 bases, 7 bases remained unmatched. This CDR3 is CASSVDSGGLEQYF. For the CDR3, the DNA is TGTGCCAGCAGCGTCGACAGCGGGGGTCTCGAGCAGTACTTC.

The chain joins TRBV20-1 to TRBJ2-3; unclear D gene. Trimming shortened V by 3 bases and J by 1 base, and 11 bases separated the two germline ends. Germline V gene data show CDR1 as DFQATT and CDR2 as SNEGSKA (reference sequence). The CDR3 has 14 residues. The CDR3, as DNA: TGCAGTGCTAGTTTCCAGCATCGCACAGATACGCAGTATTTT. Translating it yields CSASFQHRTDTQYF.

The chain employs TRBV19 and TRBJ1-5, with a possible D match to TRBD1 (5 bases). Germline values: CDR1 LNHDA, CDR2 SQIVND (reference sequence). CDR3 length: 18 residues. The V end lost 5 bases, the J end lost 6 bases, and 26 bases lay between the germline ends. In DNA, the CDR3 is TGTGCCAGTAGTCCCAGGGTCCGACAGCAAAACCTATCTCAGCCCCAGCATTTT. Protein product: CASSPRVRQQNLSQPQHF.

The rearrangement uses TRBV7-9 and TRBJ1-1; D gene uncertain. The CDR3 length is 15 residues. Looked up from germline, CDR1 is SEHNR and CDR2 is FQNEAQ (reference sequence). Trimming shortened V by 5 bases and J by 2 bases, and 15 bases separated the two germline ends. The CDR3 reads CASSEEAAPNTEAFF. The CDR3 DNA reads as TGTGCCAGCAGCGAAGAGGCAGCTCCCAACACTGAAGCTTTCTTT. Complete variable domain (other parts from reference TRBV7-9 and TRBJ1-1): DTGVSQNPRHKITKRGQNVTFRCDPISEHNRLYWYRQTLGQGPEFLTYFQNEAQLEKSRLLSDRFSAERPKGSFSTLEIQRTEQGDSAMYLCASSEEAAPNTEAFFGQGTRLTVV.